These 32 T cell receptor beta chains originate from one sample sequenced in a study of shared clonotypes between healthy human individuals. Naive CD8 cells comprised CD45RO-negative, CCR7-positively selected cells, excluding terminally differentiated effector memory CD45RA+ cells. Data came from immunoSEQ multiplex PCR; TCRdb stores just in-frame clones and leaves some out. The table lists around 2,000,000 clones, approximately 94% of them singletons, with 1.2% in the top ten. The sequenced sample consisted of naive CD8+ T cells sorted from blood. These receptors all come from a man aged 18-30 years in good health.

This clone was observed a single time. The chain is built from TRBV27 and TRBJ2-5; D is possibly TRBD2 (6 bases). The V and J ends lost 5 bases and 2 bases respectively, with 18 bases between them. Germline V CDR1 and CDR2: MNHEY, SMNVEV (reference sequence). The CDR3 covers 16 residues. The CDR3 loop reads CASSALAHSPQETQYF. The CDR3 region has the DNA TGTGCCAGCAGTGCGCTAGCGCACTCCCCTCAAGAGACCCAGTACTTC.

The count of this clone is one. The chain couples TRBV6-9 to TRBJ1-4; D unclear. The CDR3 extends over 11 amino acids. Germline values: CDR1 MNHGY, CDR2 SVAAGI. V was shortened by 7 bases and J by 10 bases, with 10 bases between the two germline ends. CDR3 in amino acids: CASNRVGKLFF. The CDR3 nucleotides are TGTGCCAGCAACCGGGTGGGAAAACTGTTTTTT.

This clone was detected only once. The V gene is TRBV19, the J gene TRBJ2-1; 10 bases are a match to TRBD2. V lost 4 bases to trimming and J lost 4 bases; unmatched junction nucleotides: 7. The germline gives CDR1 LNHDA, CDR2 SQIVND (reference sequence). CDR3 size: 16 residues. The chain's CDR3 is CASSTTSGLIYNEQFF. The CDR3 region has the DNA TGTGCCAGTAGTACGACTAGCGGGTTAATTTACAATGAGCAGTTCTTC.

This clone has just one count. J is TRBJ2-3 and V is TRBV13; 10 bases map to TRBD2. The CDR3 has 15 residues. J was trimmed by 1 base and V by 9 bases; bases with no gene match: 7. The V gene's germline CDR1 is PRHDT and CDR2 FYEKMQ (reference sequence). The CDR3 spells CASLLAGTGTDTQYF. The CDR3, as DNA: TGTGCCAGTCTACTAGCGGGAACCGGCACAGATACGCAGTATTTT.

J is TRBJ2-1 and V is TRBV27, with 7 bases fitting TRBD2. In germline, CDR1 is MNHEY, CDR2 SMNVEV (reference sequence). CDR3 size: 15 residues. The trim removed 7 bases at V and 5 bases at J, leaving 11 bases unmatched. The CDR3 DNA reads as TGTGCCAGCATGGGGGGGGTATGGACGAACAATGAGCAGTTCTTC. Residues: CASMGGVWTNNEQFF.

The chain links TRBV7-9 to TRBJ2-7; D is ambiguous. Germline V CDR1 and CDR2: SEHNR, FQNEAQ (reference sequence). Trimming stripped 1 base from V and 7 bases from J, with 29 bases between. CDR3 length: 19 residues. CDR3 loop: CASSLVPGGAETTLWEQYF. The CDR3 DNA follows: TGTGCCAGCAGCTTAGTCCCGGGTGGCGCGGAGACCACCTTGTGGGAGCAGTACTTC.

This sequence joins TRBV5-6 and TRBJ2-1; 10 bases are a match to TRBD2. The germline V gene encodes CDR1 SGHDT and CDR2 YYEEEE. J was trimmed by 4 bases and V by 3 bases; bases with no gene match: 7. The CDR3 has 16 amino acids. CDR3 in DNA: TGTGCCAGCAGCTATCGGCTAGCGGGAGTATACAATGAGCAGTTCTTC. As protein: CASSYRLAGVYNEQFF.

The sample holds one count of this clone. The chain uses TRBV9 and TRBJ2-2; D call uncertain. From germline, CDR1 is SGDLS and CDR2 YYNGEE. V dropped 0 bases and J dropped 2 bases, with 8 bases sitting between them. The CDR3 consists of 15 residues. CDR3 coding DNA: TGTGCCAGCAGCGTAGCCGGGTACAACACCGGGGAGCTGTTTTTT. This gives the protein CASSVAGYNTGELFF.

The table lists this clone with a count of one. This chain joins TRBV7-9 and TRBJ1-1; D gene uncertain. This CDR3 has 13 residues. Germline V gives CDR1 SEHNR, CDR2 FQNEAQ (reference sequence). V lost 5 bases, J lost 0 bases, and 7 bases lay in between. For the CDR3, the DNA is TGTGCCAGCAGCGCGGGGATGAACACTGAAGCTTTCTTT. Its translation is CASSAGMNTEAFF. The entire variable domain, with the rest obtained from reference TRBV7-9 and TRBJ1-1, is as follows: DTGVSQNPRHKITKRGQNVTFRCDPISEHNRLYWYRQTLGQGPEFLTYFQNEAQLEKSRLLSDRFSAERPKGSFSTLEIQRTEQGDSAMYLCASSAGMNTEAFFGQGTRLTVV.

This rearrangement joins TRBV27 to TRBJ2-3; 7 bases match TRBD1. The trim removed 1 base at V and 1 base at J, leaving 8 bases unmatched. From germline, CDR1 is MNHEY and CDR2 SMNVEV (reference sequence). The CDR3 has 17 amino acids. CDR3 DNA: TGTGCCAGCAGTTTATGGGGACAGAAGGGAGGCACAGATACGCAGTATTTT. Translation gives CASSLWGQKGGTDTQYF.

The chain employs TRBV10-3 and TRBJ2-7, with D possibly being TRBD1 or TRBD2 (5 bases each). This CDR3 has 15 amino acids. Germline assignment: CDR1 ENHRY and CDR2 SYGVKD. Between the trimmed V and J ends, which lost 0 bases and 4 bases, there was a span of 13 bases. The chain's CDR3 is CAISESTAAPYEQYF. The CDR3, as DNA: TGTGCCATCAGTGAGTCGACAGCGGCTCCGTACGAGCAGTACTTC.

V is TRBV5-1 and J is TRBJ1-6; 9 positions agree with TRBD1. The germline V gene encodes CDR1 SGHRS and CDR2 YFSETQ. The V and J ends lost 8 bases and 7 bases, in that order; junction bases with no gene match: 10. The CDR3 is 15 amino acids. CDR3 in DNA: TGCGCCAGTCCCGCGAGCGGACAGGGGAATTCACCCCTCCACTTT. It specifies CASPASGQGNSPLHF.

The chain links TRBV28 to TRBJ2-5; 8 nucleotides agree with TRBD1. Trimming cost V 10 bases and J 0 bases; bases outside gene matches: 7. Germline-derived CDR1 and CDR2 are MDHEN and SYDVKM. The CDR3 has 14 residues. The CDR3 nucleotides are TGTGCCACGCAGGGGGCGTTCGACCAAGAGACCCAGTACTTC. It yields the protein CATQGAFDQETQYF.

V and J are TRBV5-1 and TRBJ2-1; D not certain. Germline values: CDR1 SGHRS, CDR2 YFSETQ. The CDR3 totals 12 residues. V was shortened by 0 bases and J by 9 bases, with 7 bases between the two germline ends. The CDR3: CASSLEDPEQFF. The CDR3 DNA is TGCGCCAGCAGCTTGGAGGATCCTGAGCAGTTCTTC.

A note on this clone: Other DNA sequences of this sample code for an identical CDR3. The J gene is TRBJ2-1, the V gene TRBV7-9; D uncertain. This CDR3 contains 12 residues. Germline V CDR1 and CDR2: SEHNR, FQNEAQ (reference sequence). With 1 base removed from V and 8 bases from J, the gap between germline ends came to 6 bases. CDR3 sequence reads: CASSLGSDEQFF. Here the CDR3 DNA reads TGTGCCAGCAGCTTAGGCAGCGATGAGCAGTTCTTC.

The chain links TRBV7-9 to TRBJ1-1, with D uncertain. The CDR3 is 17 amino acids. V was cut by 6 bases and J by 1 base, with 21 bases left in between. Germline assignment: CDR1 SEHNR and CDR2 FQNEAQ (reference sequence). This CDR3 is CASSGLTWASENTEAFF. In nucleotides, the CDR3 is TGTGCCAGCAGTGGGCTGACGTGGGCTTCAGAGAACACTGAAGCTTTCTTT.

The chain is built from TRBV7-6 and TRBJ2-7, with D possibly TRBD2 on 6 matching bases. Trimming cost V 1 base and J 3 bases, with 13 bases left between them. Looked up from germline, CDR1 is SGHVS and CDR2 is FNYEAQ. CDR3 length: 15 amino acids. CDR3 residues: CASSLDAGQVYEQYF. CDR3 sequence (DNA): TGTGCCAGCAGCTTAGATGCGGGGCAGGTCTACGAGCAGTACTTC.

This chain connects TRBV4-3 to TRBJ2-7; D is perhaps TRBD2 (6 bases). This CDR3 contains 18 residues. Germline CDR1 reads LGHNA; CDR2 reads YSLEER. V was pared by 3 bases and J by 3 bases, with 24 bases between. CDR3 coding DNA: TGCGCCAGCAGCCAGGCGCCGGTGGGGTGGGAGGCGAACTACGAGCAGTACTTC. Protein: CASSQAPVGWEANYEQYF.

V usage is TRBV5-6 and J usage is TRBJ1-5, with no clear D. Germline V gives CDR1 SGHDT, CDR2 YYEEEE. Trimming cost V 1 base and J 2 bases, with 19 bases left between them. This CDR3 is built from 18 residues. Here the CDR3 DNA reads TGTGCCAGCAGCTTGAGAGGGCGGGATGTTTGGGGCAATCAGCCCCAGCATTTT. It encodes CASSLRGRDVWGNQPQHF. Variable domain in full (rest from reference TRBV5-6 and TRBJ1-5): DAGVTQSPTHLIKTRGQQVTLRCSPKSGHDTVSWYQQALGQGPQFIFQYYEEEERQRGNFPDRFSGHQFPNYSSELNVNALLLGDSALYLCASSLRGRDVWGNQPQHFGDGTRLSIL.

The V and J genes are TRBV25-1 and TRBJ1-3, with D perhaps matching TRBD1 (6 bases). The germline gives CDR1 MGHDK, CDR2 SYGVNS. The CDR3 runs to 16 residues. With 0 bases removed from V and 6 bases from J, the gap between germline ends came to 15 bases. The CDR3 loop is CASSEYAGARENTIYF. CDR3 sequence (DNA): TGTGCCAGCAGTGAATATGCGGGGGCTAGGGAAAACACCATATATTTT. The variable domain in full, with the rest retrieved from reference TRBV25-1 and TRBJ1-3, is EADIYQTPRYLVIGTGKKITLECSQTMGHDKMYWYQQDPGMELHLIHYSYGVNSTEKGDLSSESTVSRIRTEHFPLTLESARPSHTSQYLCASSEYAGARENTIYFGEGSWLTVV.

V gene TRBV7-9 combines with J gene TRBJ2-7; TRBD2 aligns across 9 bases. The V gene's germline CDR1 is SEHNR and CDR2 FQNEAQ (reference sequence). This CDR3 is built from 14 residues. J gave up 6 bases and V 1 base, and 4 bases lay outside the gene matches. The chain's CDR3 is CASSLGGGRGEQYF. The CDR3 DNA reads as TGTGCCAGCAGCTTAGGGGGCGGGAGGGGCGAGCAGTACTTC.

The chain recombines TRBV18 with TRBJ1-4, with TRBD1 identical over 7 bases. Germline loops: CDR1 KGHSH, CDR2 LQKENI. J gave up 4 bases and V 3 bases, and 2 bases lay outside the gene matches. The CDR3 totals 14 residues. CDR3 sequence: CASSPAGGNEKLFF. As DNA, the CDR3 is TGTGCCAGCTCACCGGCAGGGGGTAATGAAAAACTGTTTTTT.

This rearrangement joins TRBV19 to TRBJ2-1; 8 bases match TRBD2. The CDR3 is 18 residues long. The germline gives CDR1 LNHDA, CDR2 SQIVND (reference sequence). V gave up 1 base and J gave up 5 bases; unmatched junction bases: 13. CDR3 in DNA: TGTGCCAGTAGTATAGCCTCCTCACCGATAGCGGGGAACAATGAGCAGTTCTTC. Its protein is CASSIASSPIAGNNEQFF.

This chain uses TRBV29-1 with TRBJ2-1; D is perhaps TRBD2 (6 bases). This CDR3 region has 12 residues. Deletions cut 1 base from V and 7 bases from J, with 8 bases between. The V gene's germline CDR1 is SQVTM and CDR2 ANQGSEA. The CDR3 here is CSVEAGRNEQFF. In DNA, the CDR3 is TGCAGCGTTGAAGCAGGGAGGAATGAGCAGTTCTTC.

J is TRBJ1-1 and V is TRBV5-4; no definite D call. The germline V gene encodes CDR1 SGHNT and CDR2 YYREEE (reference sequence). The CDR3 has 14 residues. Trimming shortened V by 0 bases and J by 1 base, and 7 bases separated the two germline ends. Written as DNA, the CDR3 is TGTGCCAGCAGCTTGGACCGATGGAACACTGAAGCTTTCTTT. It specifies CASSLDRWNTEAFF.

The sample holds one count of this clone. The chain links TRBV19 to TRBJ1-5; a possible D gene is TRBD1 (5 bases). The CDR3 loop spans 16 amino acids. Trimming took 7 bases from V and 1 from J, leaving 17 bases between them. Germline-derived CDR1 and CDR2 are LNHDA and SQIVND (reference sequence). The CDR3 protein is CASNPDWEGSNQPQHF. CDR3 coding DNA: TGTGCCAGTAACCCGGATTGGGAGGGGAGCAATCAGCCCCAGCATTTT.

V gene TRBV28 combines with J gene TRBJ2-3; 7 bases align to TRBD2. The junction had 4 bases not matched to a gene; V was cut back by 7 bases and J by 0 bases. Germline assignment: CDR1 MDHEN and CDR2 SYDVKM. The CDR3 is 14 amino acids. CDR3 protein: CASNPGGSTDTQYF. CDR3 sequence (DNA): TGTGCCAGCAACCCGGGGGGTAGCACAGATACGCAGTATTTT. Together with reference TRBV28 and TRBJ2-3, the CDR3 gives the full variable domain: DVKVTQSSRYLVKRTGEKVFLECVQDMDHENMFWYRQDPGLGLRLIYFSYDVKMKEKGDIPEGYSVSREKKERFSLILESASTNQTSMYLCASNPGGSTDTQYFGPGTRLTVL.

The rearrangement links TRBV5-1 to TRBJ2-2, with 7 bases identical to TRBD1. Germline trimming cut 4 bases from V and 6 bases from J; bases unmatched to any gene: 9. CDR3 length: 15 residues. Germline V gene sequence: CDR1 SGHRS, CDR2 YFSETQ. DNA of the CDR3: TGCGCCAGCAGCCACCGACAGGGCATAGCCGGGGAGCTGTTTTTT. This gives the protein CASSHRQGIAGELFF. The full variable domain, completed using reference TRBV5-1 and TRBJ2-2, is KAGVTQTPRYLIKTRGQQVTLSCSPISGHRSVSWYQQTPGQGLQFLFEYFSETQRNKGNFPGRFSGRQFSNSRSEMNVSTLELGDSALYLCASSHRQGIAGELFFGEGSRLTVL.

This rearrangement joins TRBV7-8 to TRBJ2-6; 8 bases match TRBD1. The J segment lost 0 bases and the V segment lost 5 bases, leaving 0 bases of the junction unmatched. The length of the CDR3 is 15 residues. The germline V gene has CDR1 SGHVS and CDR2 FQNEAQ. CDR3 sequence: CASSGQGSGANVLTF. The CDR3 bases are TGTGCCAGCAGCGGACAGGGCTCTGGGGCCAACGTCCTGACTTTC.

In its sample, this clone was seen a few times. The chain couples TRBV11-2 to TRBJ2-7; D possibly corresponds to TRBD2 (5 bases). Trimming removed 3 bases at V and 3 bases at J, with 9 bases between. CDR3 length equals 13 residues. CDR1 and CDR2 (germline): SGHAT, FQNNGV. The CDR3 is CASSLFGDYEQYF. The DNA for the CDR3 is TGTGCCAGCAGCTTGTTCGGGGACTACGAGCAGTACTTC.

In the case of this clone: Other nucleotide sequences in the sample specify the same CDR3. The chain combines TRBV29-1 with TRBJ2-1; unclear D gene. The CDR3 covers 12 residues. Trimming removed 0 bases at V and 6 bases at J, with 6 bases between. Per the germline V gene, CDR1 is SQVTM and CDR2 is ANQGSEA. The CDR3 bases are TGCAGCGTTGAAGACTTAGGCAATGAGCAGTTCTTC. Protein: CSVEDLGNEQFF.

The CDR3 is CASSWAGASAEQYF. The CDR3 DNA follows: TGCGCCAGCAGCTGGGCGGGGGCCTCGGCCGAGCAGTACTTC. The genes are TRBV5-1 and TRBJ2-7, with D possibly matching TRBD2 (7 bases). There are 14 residues in the CDR3. V was trimmed by 3 bases and J by 6 bases, leaving 16 bases between them. Germline V gives CDR1 SGHRS, CDR2 YFSETQ.